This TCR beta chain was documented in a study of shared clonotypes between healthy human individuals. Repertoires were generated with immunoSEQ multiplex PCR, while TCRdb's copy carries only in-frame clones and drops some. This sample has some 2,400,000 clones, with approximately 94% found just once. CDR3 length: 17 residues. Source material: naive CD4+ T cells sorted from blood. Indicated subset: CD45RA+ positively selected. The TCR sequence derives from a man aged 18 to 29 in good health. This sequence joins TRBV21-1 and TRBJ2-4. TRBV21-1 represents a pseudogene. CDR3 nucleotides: TGTGCCAGCAGCAAAGGTGGCAGCTTAGGGGCCAAAAACATTCAGTACTTC. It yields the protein CASSKGGSLGAKNIQYF.